These 28 T cell receptor beta chains share one sample of origin, sequenced in a study of shared T cell receptors in the human thymus. Profiled with immunoSEQ multiplex PCR; TCRdb holds only in-frame clones, not every one. Altogether about 540,000 clones are present, around 82% being singletons, with the ten largest covering less than 0.015%. A further study also used this sample, focusing on human thymus T cells.

Sequenced material: thymocytes. Receptor source: a boy under two years old with a congenital heart defect.

The chain is built from TRBV4-3 and TRBJ2-1; TRBD2 aligns across 12 bases. The CDR3 contains 19 residues. The germline V gene has CDR1 LGHNA and CDR2 YSLEER. With V trimmed by 1 base and J by 9 bases, 16 bases remained unmatched. CDR3 amino acids: CASSQAVRLTSGRGGEQFF. The CDR3 DNA sequence: TGCGCCAGCAGCCAAGCCGTCCGACTGACTAGCGGGAGAGGGGGTGAGCAGTTCTTC.

The chain combines TRBV29-1 with TRBJ2-1, with D maybe TRBD1 (5 bases). This CDR3 is 14 amino acids long. Between the trimmed V and J ends, which lost 0 bases and 7 bases, there was a span of 13 bases. Germline V gives CDR1 SQVTM, CDR2 ANQGSEA. CDR3 sequence (DNA): TGCAGCGTTGAAGACGGACACGATCGGAATGAGCAGTTCTTC. It yields the protein CSVEDGHDRNEQFF.

V and J are TRBV9 and TRBJ2-3; 7 bases are a match to TRBD2. The junction had 11 bases not matched to a gene; V was cut back by 4 bases and J by 6 bases. CDR3 length: 15 amino acids. In germline, CDR1 is SGDLS, CDR2 YYNGEE. Written as DNA, the CDR3 is TGTGCCAGCAGCAACTACGGCCCCGGGGGGGATACGCAGTATTTT. Translating it yields CASSNYGPGGDTQYF.

The chain uses TRBV19 and TRBJ2-7; a possible D gene is TRBD1 (6 bases). CDR1 and CDR2 (germline): LNHDA, SQIVND (reference sequence). This CDR3 has 14 amino acids. V was cut by 1 base and J by 1 base, with 8 bases left in between. Written as DNA, the CDR3 is TGTGCCAGTAGTATAGCAGGGGTATCCTACGAGCAGTACTTC. Its protein is CASSIAGVSYEQYF.

The chain carries TRBV14 and TRBJ1-4, with TRBD1 matching 9 bases. CDR3 length: 15 amino acids. Germline V lookup: CDR1 SGHDN, CDR2 FVKESK. V lost 5 bases to trimming and J lost 3 bases; unmatched junction nucleotides: 4. Here the CDR3 reads CASSTGGLANEKLFF. In DNA, the CDR3 is TGTGCCAGCAGCACAGGGGGCTTGGCTAATGAAAAACTGTTTTTT.

This chain uses TRBV27 with TRBJ1-1, with TRBD1 as a possible D gene (6 bases). V was pared by 5 bases and J by 6 bases, with 10 bases between. Germline assignment: CDR1 MNHEY and CDR2 SMNVEV (reference sequence). The CDR3 loop spans 12 amino acids. The CDR3 DNA is TGTGCCAGCAGTGGAAAGGGGGCTGAAGCTTTCTTT. Its protein product is CASSGKGAEAFF.

This chain uses TRBV10-3 with TRBJ2-7; TRBD2 matches at 9 bases. The CDR3 is 17 residues long. Trimming cost V 7 bases and J 0 bases; bases outside gene matches: 13. CDR1 and CDR2 (germline): ENHRY, SYGVKD. Here the CDR3 reads CAIKIPRASGDSYEQYF. As DNA, the CDR3 is TGTGCCATCAAGATCCCCCGCGCTAGCGGGGACTCCTACGAGCAGTACTTC.

The chain links TRBV6-1 to TRBJ1-4; 9 positions match TRBD1. The CDR3 contains 14 residues. J gave up 8 bases and V 1 base, and 2 bases lay outside the gene matches. CDR1 is MNHNS, CDR2 SASEGT, per germline. CDR3 protein: CASSEGDREEKLFF. Here the CDR3 DNA reads TGTGCCAGCAGTGAAGGGGACAGGGAGGAAAAACTGTTTTTT.

The V gene is TRBV4-3, the J gene TRBJ2-1; 16 bases line up with TRBD2. Trimming removed 3 bases from V and 8 bases from J; junction bases left unmatched: 19. The CDR3 sequence is 21 residues long. CDR1 LGHNA and CDR2 YSLEER come from the germline V gene. The CDR3 DNA is TGCGCCAGCAGCCAGAAAACGGGACTAGCGGGAGGGCCGTGCTTAAGCGATGAGCAGTTCTTC. Translated: CASSQKTGLAGGPCLSDEQFF.

The chain has TRBV28 and TRBJ1-2; tentative D call: TRBD1 (5 bases). V lost 7 bases and J lost 4, with 16 bases in between. CDR3 length: 14 residues. Germline values: CDR1 MDHEN, CDR2 SYDVKM. CDR3: CASIPLGLAYGYTF. CDR3 bases: TGTGCCAGCATACCACTGGGGCTGGCCTATGGCTACACCTTC.

The chain links TRBV6-1 to TRBJ2-2, with TRBD1 matching over 8 bases. This CDR3 has 15 residues. V trimming: 5 bases; J trimming: 6 bases; junction bases outside the gene matches: 8. Germline lookup yields CDR1 MNHNS and CDR2 SASEGT. In nucleotides, the CDR3 is TGTGCCAGCAGTCCACGACAGGGGTTCCCCGGGGAGCTGTTTTTT. Translation: CASSPRQGFPGELFF.

The chain uses TRBV7-2 and TRBJ2-5, with TRBD2 as a possible D gene (6 bases). The CDR3 contains 12 residues. The V end lost 3 bases, the J end lost 4 bases, and 6 bases lay between the germline ends. CDR1 and CDR2 from the germline V gene are SGHTA and FQGNSA. The CDR3 sequence is CASSFGGETQYF. CDR3 in DNA: TGTGCCAGCAGCTTCGGGGGAGAGACCCAGTACTTC. Full variable domain (outside the CDR3, taken from reference TRBV7-2 and TRBJ2-5): GAGVSQSPSNKVTEKGKDVELRCDPISGHTALYWYRQSLGQGLEFLIYFQGNSAPDKSGLPSDRFSAERTGGSVSTLTIQRTQQEDSAVYLCASSFGGETQYFGPGTRLLVL.

This chain uses TRBV7-8 with TRBJ2-1; 8 bases are a match to TRBD2. The CDR3 totals 19 residues. Germline CDR1 reads SGHVS; CDR2 reads FQNEAQ. The V and J ends lost 2 bases and 3 bases, in that order; junction bases with no gene match: 15. The CDR3 here is CASSLRVLAEIIHYNEQFF. The CDR3 bases are TGTGCCAGCAGCTTACGCGTACTAGCGGAAATTATACACTACAATGAGCAGTTCTTC.

The J gene is TRBJ2-5, the V gene TRBV9; TRBD2 matches at 14 bases. J was trimmed by 1 base and V by 0 bases; bases with no gene match: 17. Germline lookup yields CDR1 SGDLS and CDR2 YYNGEE. The CDR3 is 22 residues long. CDR3 in DNA: TGTGCCAGCAGCGTAGCTGGAGGCCCTAGACTAGCGGGAGGGCCCCCCCAAGAGACCCAGTACTTC. Its translation: CASSVAGGPRLAGGPPQETQYF.

V and J are TRBV23-1 and TRBJ1-5, with D possibly matching TRBD1 (6 bases). TRBV23-1 is an ORF for which the function is uncertain. Trimming took 2 bases from V and 9 from J, leaving 8 bases between them. The CDR3 runs 12 residues. The CDR3 DNA reads as TGCGCCAGCAGTCAAATACAGGGGCCCCAGCATTTT. Its protein is CASSQIQGPQHF.

A single count supports this clone. The genes are TRBV9 and TRBJ2-1, with 9 bases fitting TRBD2. The CDR3 length is 17 residues. Trimming took 0 bases from V and 0 from J; bases not matched to a gene: 4. Per germline, CDR1 SGDLS and CDR2 YYNGEE. The CDR3 sequence is CASSVASGRSSYNEQFF. The DNA for the CDR3 is TGTGCCAGCAGCGTAGCAAGCGGGAGGTCCTCCTACAATGAGCAGTTCTTC.

The chain combines TRBV19 with TRBJ1-2, with 10 bases identical to TRBD1. V trimming: 3 bases; J trimming: 2 bases; junction bases outside the gene matches: 9. The germline V gene has CDR1 LNHDA and CDR2 SQIVND (reference sequence). The CDR3 loop spans 17 amino acids. The DNA for the CDR3 is TGTGCCAGTAGTATTAGGGGACAGGGGAGGACCAACTATGGCTACACCTTC. Its translation: CASSIRGQGRTNYGYTF.

In this sample, this clone turned up once. This chain connects TRBV4-1 to TRBJ2-7; a weak D match, TRBD1 (6 bases). Per germline, CDR1 MGHRA and CDR2 YSYEKL. Trimming stripped 5 bases from V and 0 bases from J, with 11 bases between. This CDR3 spans 14 amino acids. CDR3 region: CASSYGQISYEQYF. CDR3 sequence (DNA): TGCGCCAGCAGCTATGGACAGATCTCCTACGAGCAGTACTTC.

The chain combines TRBV25-1 with TRBJ1-1, with a possible D match to TRBD1 (5 bases). CDR1 and CDR2 (germline): MGHDK, SYGVNS. The germline V and J ends were trimmed by 6 bases and 0 bases, with 17 bases remaining between them. The CDR3 spans 16 residues. The CDR3 protein is CASRGVTGGLNTEAFF. The CDR3 DNA follows: TGTGCCAGCAGGGGGGTGACGGGAGGGCTGAACACTGAAGCTTTCTTT.

This clone was observed a few times. J is TRBJ2-2 and V is TRBV5-4, with D maybe TRBD2 (5 bases). The CDR3 has 17 amino acids. V shed 2 bases and J shed 7 bases, with 21 bases lying between them. Germline values: CDR1 SGHNT, CDR2 YYREEE (reference sequence). The CDR3 spells CASSLRGSLANNGELFF. The CDR3 DNA sequence: TGTGCCAGCAGCTTAAGAGGGTCCCTAGCAAATAACGGGGAGCTGTTTTTT.

The V call is TRBV12-5, the J call TRBJ2-3; 9 bases align to TRBD2. With V trimmed by 2 bases and J by 4 bases, 7 bases remained unmatched. The CDR3 is 16 amino acids. CDR1 is LGHNT, CDR2 FRNRAP, per germline. Here the CDR3 DNA reads TGTGCTAGTGGTTTGCCACTGGGACTAGCTCCAGATACGCAGTATTTT. It codes for CASGLPLGLAPDTQYF. The variable domain in full, with the rest retrieved from reference TRBV12-5 and TRBJ2-3, is DARVTQTPRHKVTEMGQEVTMRCQPILGHNTVFWYRQTMMQGLELLAYFRNRAPLDDSGMPKDRFSAEMPDATLATLKIQPSEPRDSAVYFCASGLPLGLAPDTQYFGPGTRLTVL.

V and J are TRBV2 and TRBJ1-3; TRBD1 agrees at 7 bases. CDR3 size: 14 residues. Germline trimming cut 8 bases from V and 4 bases from J; bases unmatched to any gene: 8. Germline CDR1 reads SNHLY; CDR2 reads FYNNEI. The chain's CDR3 is CASRPGGSGNTIYF. The CDR3 DNA reads as TGTGCCAGCCGCCCAGGGGGTTCGGGAAACACCATATATTTT.

The chain employs TRBV27 and TRBJ2-5, with TRBD1 matching 8 bases. The CDR3 length is 15 residues. From germline, CDR1 is MNHEY and CDR2 SMNVEV (reference sequence). With 4 bases clipped from V and 5 bases from J, the junction kept 9 bases outside the gene matches. In DNA form, the CDR3 reads TGTGCCAGCAGTTCAGGAGACAGGGGAGTGGAGACCCAGTACTTC. This translates into CASSSGDRGVETQYF.

The genes are TRBV27 and TRBJ2-7; 7 nucleotides line up with TRBD1. Germline CDR1 reads MNHEY; CDR2 reads SMNVEV (reference sequence). V was clipped by 4 bases and J by 5 bases; unmatched bases: 8. The CDR3 has 14 amino acids. CDR3 sequence: CASSSRTGFDEQYF. DNA for the CDR3: TGTGCCAGCAGTTCGCGGACAGGATTCGACGAGCAGTACTTC.

The V and J genes are TRBV4-1 and TRBJ1-4; D uncertain. The CDR3 is made up of 16 amino acids. Germline V gene data show CDR1 as MGHRA and CDR2 as YSYEKL. V lost 4 bases and J 1 base, leaving 13 bases between the germline ends. The chain's CDR3 is CASSPPMSRTNEKLFF. CDR3 DNA sequence: TGCGCCAGCAGCCCGCCCATGAGCCGAACTAATGAAAAACTGTTTTTT.

The V and J genes are TRBV19 and TRBJ2-7; 8 nucleotides match TRBD1. CDR1 LNHDA and CDR2 SQIVND come from the germline V gene (reference sequence). J lost 4 bases, V lost 5 bases, and 7 bases had no gene match. CDR3 length equals 14 residues. Written as DNA, the CDR3 is TGTGCCAGTAGTCCTCGGACAGGGAGGTACGAGCAGTACTTC. It encodes CASSPRTGRYEQYF.

The chain carries TRBV9 and TRBJ2-2, with 13 bases that match TRBD2. J gave up 6 bases and V 5 bases, and 10 bases lay outside the gene matches. This CDR3 spans 17 amino acids. The germline gives CDR1 SGDLS, CDR2 YYNGEE. DNA of the CDR3: TGTGCCAGCAGTCCCCGGACTAGCGGGAGAACTTCCGGGGAGCTGTTTTTT. Amino acid sequence: CASSPRTSGRTSGELFF.

The CDR3 sequence: CSVGEREEYEQYF. The CDR3 DNA reads TGCAGCGTTGGAGAGCGGGAGGAGTACGAGCAGTACTTC. The V gene is TRBV29-1, the J gene TRBJ2-7; TRBD2 matches at 9 bases. Unmatched junction bases numbered 5, after V lost 4 bases and J lost 4 bases. CDR3 length: 13 amino acids. Per germline, CDR1 SQVTM and CDR2 ANQGSEA.